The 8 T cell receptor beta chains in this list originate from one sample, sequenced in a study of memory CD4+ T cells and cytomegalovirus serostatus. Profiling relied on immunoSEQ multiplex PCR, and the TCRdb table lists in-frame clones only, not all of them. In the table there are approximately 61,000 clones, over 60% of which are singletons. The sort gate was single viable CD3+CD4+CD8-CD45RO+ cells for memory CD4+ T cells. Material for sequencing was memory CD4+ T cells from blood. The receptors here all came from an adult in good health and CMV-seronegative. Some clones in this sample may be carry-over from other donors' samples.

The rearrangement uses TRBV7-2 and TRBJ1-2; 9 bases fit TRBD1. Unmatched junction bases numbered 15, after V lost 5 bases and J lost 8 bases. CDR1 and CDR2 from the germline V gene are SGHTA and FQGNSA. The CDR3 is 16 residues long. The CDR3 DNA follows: TGTGCCAGCAGCATTTCATCCGGGACAGGGAGGGGCGGCTACACCTTC. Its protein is CASSISSGTGRGGYTF.

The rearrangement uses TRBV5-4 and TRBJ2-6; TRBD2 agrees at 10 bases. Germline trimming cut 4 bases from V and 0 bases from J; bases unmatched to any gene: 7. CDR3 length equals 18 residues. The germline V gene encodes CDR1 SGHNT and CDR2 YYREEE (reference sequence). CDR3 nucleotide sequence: TGTGCCAGCAGCCGGACTAGCGGTGAGAGCTCTGGGGCCAACGTCCTGACTTTC. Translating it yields CASSRTSGESSGANVLTF.

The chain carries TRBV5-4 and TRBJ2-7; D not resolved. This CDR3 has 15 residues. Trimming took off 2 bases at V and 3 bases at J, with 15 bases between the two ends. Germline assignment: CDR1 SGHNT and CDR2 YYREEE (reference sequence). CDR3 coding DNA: TGTGCCAGCAGCTTAGGTTACAGAACGGACTACGAGCAGTACTTC. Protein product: CASSLGYRTDYEQYF.

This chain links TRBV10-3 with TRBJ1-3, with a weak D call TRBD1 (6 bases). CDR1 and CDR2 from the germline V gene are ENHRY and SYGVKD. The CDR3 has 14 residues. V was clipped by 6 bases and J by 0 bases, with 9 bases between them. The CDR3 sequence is CAIRGASSGNTIYF. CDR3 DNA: TGTGCCATCAGGGGGGCGAGCTCTGGAAACACCATATATTTT.

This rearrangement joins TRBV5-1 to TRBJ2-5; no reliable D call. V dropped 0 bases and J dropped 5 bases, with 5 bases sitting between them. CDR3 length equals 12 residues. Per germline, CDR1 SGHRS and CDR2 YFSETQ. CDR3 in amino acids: CASSLAEETQYF. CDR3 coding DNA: TGCGCCAGCAGCTTGGCCGAGGAGACCCAGTACTTC.

The CDR3, as DNA: TGTGCCAGCAGCTTAGGGAGGGCCGGCTACAATGAGCAGTTCTTC. Protein: CASSLGRAGYNEQFF. The chain employs TRBV7-3 and TRBJ2-1; TRBD2 aligns across 7 bases. Germline V lookup: CDR1 SGHTA, CDR2 FQGTGA. The CDR3 consists of 15 residues. V dropped 2 bases and J dropped 3; count of bases not matched to a gene: 4.

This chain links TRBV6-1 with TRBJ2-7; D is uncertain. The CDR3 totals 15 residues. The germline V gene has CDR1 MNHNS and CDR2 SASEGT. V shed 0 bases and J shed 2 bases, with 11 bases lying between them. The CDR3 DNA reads TGTGCCAGCAGTGAAGCTCTCTCGACTCCCTACGAGCAGTACTTC. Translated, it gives CASSEALSTPYEQYF.

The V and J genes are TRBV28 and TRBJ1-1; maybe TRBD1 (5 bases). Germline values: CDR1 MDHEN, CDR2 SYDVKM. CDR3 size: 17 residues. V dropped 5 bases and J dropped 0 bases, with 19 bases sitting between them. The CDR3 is CASSPLSLGRLNTEAFF. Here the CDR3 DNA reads TGTGCCAGCAGTCCTCTGAGTTTGGGACGGCTGAACACTGAAGCTTTCTTT.